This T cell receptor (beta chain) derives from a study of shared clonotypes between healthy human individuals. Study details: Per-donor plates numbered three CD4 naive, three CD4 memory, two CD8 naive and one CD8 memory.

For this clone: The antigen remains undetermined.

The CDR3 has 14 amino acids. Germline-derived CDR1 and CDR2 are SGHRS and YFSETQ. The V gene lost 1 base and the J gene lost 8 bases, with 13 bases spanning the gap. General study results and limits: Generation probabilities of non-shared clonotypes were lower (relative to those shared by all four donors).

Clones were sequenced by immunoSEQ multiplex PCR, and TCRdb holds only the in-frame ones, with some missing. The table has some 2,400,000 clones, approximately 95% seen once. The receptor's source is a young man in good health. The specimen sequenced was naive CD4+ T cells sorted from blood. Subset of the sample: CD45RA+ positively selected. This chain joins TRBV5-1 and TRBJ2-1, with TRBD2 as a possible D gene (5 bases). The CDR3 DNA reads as TGCGCCAGCAGCTTGCGACTACGAAGGGATGAGCAGTTCTTC. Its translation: CASSLRLRRDEQFF.